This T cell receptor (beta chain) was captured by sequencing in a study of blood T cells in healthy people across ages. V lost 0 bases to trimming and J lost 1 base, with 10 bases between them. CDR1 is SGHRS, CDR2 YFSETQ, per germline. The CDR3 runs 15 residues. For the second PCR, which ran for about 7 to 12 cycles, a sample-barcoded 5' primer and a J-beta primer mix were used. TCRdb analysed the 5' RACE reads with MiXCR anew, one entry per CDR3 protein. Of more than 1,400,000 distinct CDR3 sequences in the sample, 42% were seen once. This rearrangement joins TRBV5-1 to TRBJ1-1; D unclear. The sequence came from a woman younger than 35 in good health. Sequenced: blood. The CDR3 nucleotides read TGCGCCAGCAGCTTGGCCTACACGAGGAACACTGAAGCTTTCTTT. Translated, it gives CASSLAYTRNTEAFF.